The 5 T cell receptor beta chains given below trace back to one sample, sequenced in a study of blood T cells in healthy people across ages. Primed by a sample-barcoded 5' primer and a J-beta primer mix, a second PCR proceeded for 7 to 11 cycles. TCRdb independently ran MiXCR on the 5' RACE reads; one entry per CDR3 protein. The sample records fewer than 1.5 million distinct CDR3 sequences, roughly 40% being singletons. The material sequenced was blood. These receptors were taken from a woman under 30 in good health.

This clonotype was observed at least ten times. The chain couples TRBV3-1 to TRBJ2-1, with D possibly TRBD2 on 7 matching bases. Germline V gene data show CDR1 as LGHDT and CDR2 as YNNKEL (reference sequence). The CDR3 extends over 16 amino acids. V was shortened by 0 bases and J by 4 bases, with 13 bases between the two germline ends. The CDR3: CASSQEGGASYNEQFF. CDR3 in DNA: TGTGCCAGCAGCCAAGAAGGGGGGGCCTCATACAATGAGCAGTTCTTC.

The V and J genes are TRBV4-1 and TRBJ1-6; D remains unclear. The CDR3 sequence is 16 residues long. V lost 7 bases and J 8 bases, leaving 21 bases between the germline ends. The V gene's germline CDR1 is MGHRA and CDR2 YSYEKL. CDR3 DNA: TGCGCCAGCAATGACCGGGGAGGTCCTATTGATTCACCCCTCCACTTT. The encoded protein is CASNDRGGPIDSPLHF.

This clonotype was picked up a small number of times. This rearrangement joins TRBV7-9 to TRBJ2-1; D could derive from TRBD1 or TRBD2 (5 bases each). The germline V gene encodes CDR1 SEHNR and CDR2 FQNEAQ (reference sequence). This CDR3 has 18 residues. The V end lost 1 base, the J end lost 0 bases, and 16 bases lay between the germline ends. DNA for the CDR3: TGTGCCAGCAGCTTAGATCCGGGACGTGAGAGCTCCTACAATGAGCAGTTCTTC. It encodes CASSLDPGRESSYNEQFF.

This clonotype showed up just once. This chain links TRBV27 with TRBJ2-1; TRBD2 agrees at 8 bases. This CDR3 spans 15 amino acids. The ends lost 5 bases at V and 8 bases at J; junction bases unmatched: 11. Germline values: CDR1 MNHEY, CDR2 SMNVEV (reference sequence). The CDR3 DNA reads TGTGCCAGCAGTGGCCGGGGAGCGGGGGATCATGAGCAGTTCTTC. The encoded protein is CASSGRGAGDHEQFF.

For this clonotype: An end of the junction differs from the germline gene, which may be a read error. The chain combines TRBV28 with TRBJ2-3; D is perhaps TRBD2 (6 bases). CDR1 and CDR2 from the germline V gene are MDHEN and SYDVKM. The CDR3 length is 22 residues. The CDR3 reads CASSFSGRWPRPGTQSTDTRYF. The DNA of the CDR3 is TGTGCCAGCAGTTTTAGCGGTCGTTGGCCCCGTCCAGGGACGCAAAGCACAGATACGCGGTATTTT.